One and the same sample provided the 32 T cell receptor beta chains below, sequenced in a study of OX40 agonist ivuxolimab in advanced cancers. The repertoire was sequenced with immunoSEQ multiplex PCR; TCRdb's copy has only in-frame clones and lacks some. The repertoire holds under 55,000 clones, with 65% to 85% as singletons. Sequenced material: CD4+ or CD8+ T cells sorted from blood, taken in a trial of the OX40 agonist ivuxolimab. All receptors come from an adult with an advanced solid tumor such as melanoma, head and neck, liver or kidney cancer.

CDR3 protein: CSVESSGGAGSYNEQFF. The CDR3 nucleotides are TGCAGCGTTGAAAGTAGCGGGGGGGCCGGTTCCTACAATGAGCAGTTCTTC. V and J are TRBV29-1 and TRBJ2-1; 11 bases map to TRBD2. The CDR3 is 17 amino acids. V lost 2 bases and J lost 1; bases outside the gene matches: 7. Germline CDR1 is SQVTM and CDR2 is ANQGSEA.

The gene calls are TRBV7-2 and TRBJ1-2; D gene ambiguous. Germline lookup yields CDR1 SGHTA and CDR2 FQGNSA. V lost 10 bases to trimming and J lost 2 bases, with 8 bases between them. The CDR3 spans 11 residues. For the CDR3, the DNA is TGTGCCACCCAAAGGAACTATGGCTACACCTTC. Its protein is CATQRNYGYTF.

The chain recombines TRBV5-8 with TRBJ2-3; tentative D call: TRBD2 (5 bases). V was cut by 0 bases and J by 2 bases, with 7 bases left in between. The CDR3 consists of 14 residues. Germline V gene lookup returns CDR1 SGHTS and CDR2 YDEGEE. The CDR3 loop is CASSLGAATDTQYF. The DNA for the CDR3 is TGTGCCAGCAGCTTGGGAGCGGCCACAGATACGCAGTATTTT.

CDR3 nucleotides: TGCGCCAGCAGCTTGGGCGGTAGCAATCAGCCCCAGCATTTT. Its translation is CASSLGGSNQPQHF. The chain couples TRBV5-1 to TRBJ1-5; no clear D. CDR1 is SGHRS, CDR2 YFSETQ, per germline. The CDR3 covers 14 residues. Trimming removed 0 bases from V and 0 bases from J, with 4 bases in between.

In this sample, this clone turned up a few times. V usage is TRBV5-4 and J usage is TRBJ2-5; the D call may be TRBD1 or TRBD2 (7 bases each). Germline CDR1 is SGHNT and CDR2 is YYREEE (reference sequence). Trimming removed 3 bases at V and 5 bases at J, with 11 bases between. The CDR3 sequence is 13 residues long. Here the CDR3 reads CASSYRGGETQYF. CDR3 DNA: TGTGCCAGCAGCTACAGGGGAGGGGAGACCCAGTACTTC.

The CDR3 DNA is TGTGCCAGCAGCTTAGATGCGGGGTCCCAAGAGACCCAGTACTTC. Translating gives CASSLDAGSQETQYF. The chain is built from TRBV7-2 and TRBJ2-5, with TRBD2 as a possible D gene (6 bases). With 1 base removed from V and 1 base from J, the gap between germline ends came to 10 bases. Germline CDR1 reads SGHTA; CDR2 reads FQGNSA. The length of the CDR3 is 15 residues.

The chain carries TRBV7-8 and TRBJ2-2, with TRBD1 as a possible D gene (6 bases). The CDR3 runs to 16 residues. The V end lost 2 bases, the J end lost 5 bases, and 15 bases lay between the germline ends. Per germline, CDR1 SGHVS and CDR2 FQNEAQ. The DNA for the CDR3 is TGTGCCAGCAGCTTATCGCTGGGGGCTAGGACCGGGGAGCTGTTTTTT. Translating gives CASSLSLGARTGELFF.

The chain recombines TRBV6-5 with TRBJ1-2; D ambiguous. Germline CDR1 reads MNHEY; CDR2 reads SVGAGI. CDR3 length: 14 residues. Trimming removed 4 bases at V and 3 bases at J, with 12 bases between. The CDR3 here is CASSSRRGDYGYTF. As DNA, the CDR3 is TGTGCCAGCAGTTCCCGTAGAGGCGACTATGGCTACACCTTC.

CDR3 protein: CASSQTGSDTEAFF. CDR3 DNA: TGCGCCAGCAGTCAGACAGGGAGTGACACTGAAGCTTTCTTT. The chain uses TRBV5-1 and TRBJ1-1; 7 positions agree with TRBD1. With 5 bases clipped from V and 3 bases from J, the junction kept 7 bases outside the gene matches. The germline CDR1 and CDR2 sequences are SGHRS and YFSETQ. CDR3 length: 14 amino acids.

The gene calls are TRBV6-1 and TRBJ2-1, with 14 nucleotides matching TRBD2. The CDR3 covers 18 residues. Germline CDR1 reads MNHNS; CDR2 reads SASEGT. V was clipped by 1 base and J by 7 bases; unmatched bases: 9. CDR3: CASSEVGLAGGWRNEQFF. The CDR3 DNA reads as TGTGCCAGCAGTGAAGTCGGACTAGCGGGGGGTTGGCGGAATGAGCAGTTCTTC.

This rearrangement joins TRBV4-1 to TRBJ2-2, with TRBD1 as a possible D gene (5 bases). The V gene lost 1 base and the J gene lost 6 bases, with 9 bases spanning the gap. This CDR3 has 14 amino acids. CDR1 and CDR2 from the germline V gene are MGHRA and YSYEKL. The CDR3 spells CASSQASGPGELFF. DNA of the CDR3: TGCGCCAGCAGCCAAGCTTCAGGGCCCGGGGAGCTGTTTTTT.

This clone was seen once. The chain has TRBV5-1 and TRBJ1-1; D perhaps matches TRBD1 (5 bases). The CDR3 sequence is 16 residues long. Germline V gene sequence: CDR1 SGHRS, CDR2 YFSETQ. Trimming removed 4 bases at V and 3 bases at J, with 19 bases between. The DNA for the CDR3 is TGCGCCAGCAGCCAAGAGGACGGCGGGGGGTACACTGAAGCTTTCTTT. This codes for CASSQEDGGGYTEAFF.

The table lists this clone with a few counts. This chain connects TRBV2 to TRBJ2-3; tentative D call: TRBD2 (6 bases). This CDR3 spans 14 amino acids. V was cut by 7 bases and J by 1 base, with 12 bases left in between. CDR1 is SNHLY and CDR2 is FYNNEI in the germline V gene. The CDR3, as DNA: TGTGCCAGCAATTGGAGGGGTGGCACAGATACGCAGTATTTT. Translating gives CASNWRGGTDTQYF.

This sequence joins TRBV11-2 and TRBJ2-3; 9 nucleotides agree with TRBD2. The CDR3 consists of 14 residues. Per germline, CDR1 SGHAT and CDR2 FQNNGV. V shed 5 bases and J 4 bases; nucleotides not matched to a gene: 4. The CDR3 nucleotides read TGTGCCAGCAGCCAGGGACTAGCCTCAGATACGCAGTATTTT. Protein sequence: CASSQGLASDTQYF. Supplemented by reference TRBV11-2 and TRBJ2-3, the full variable domain reads EAGVAQSPRYKIIEKRQSVAFWCNPISGHATLYWYQQILGQGPKLLIQFQNNGVVDDSQLPKDRFSAERLKGVDSTLKIQPAKLEDSAVYLCASSQGLASDTQYFGPGTRLTVL.

The chain has TRBV18 and TRBJ2-2; 12 bases are shared with TRBD2. The CDR3 runs 16 residues. With V trimmed by 8 bases and J by 10 bases, 14 bases remained unmatched. CDR1 is KGHSH, CDR2 LQKENI, per germline. CDR3 sequence (DNA): TGTGCCAGCCCGAAGGAGGCTAGCGGGAGGGCCACGGAGCTGTTTTTT. It specifies CASPKEASGRATELFF.

This chain uses TRBV7-3 with TRBJ2-2; TRBD1 aligns across 10 bases. This CDR3 spans 15 amino acids. The V gene end was trimmed by 2 bases and the J gene end by 7 bases; junction bases not matched to a gene: 4. CDR1 is SGHTA and CDR2 is FQGTGA in the germline V gene. CDR3 sequence reads: CASSLQTGGGGELFF. CDR3 in DNA: TGTGCCAGCAGCTTACAGACAGGGGGCGGCGGGGAGCTGTTTTTT.

This clone was seen a few times. The CDR3 DNA reads TGCGCCAGCACCAGGGGGGGGGTTAATGAAAAACTGTTTTTT. Amino acids: CASTRGGVNEKLFF. The chain has TRBV10-1 and TRBJ1-4, with 7 bases fitting TRBD1. Germline trimming cut 7 bases from V and 4 bases from J; bases unmatched to any gene: 6. Germline V lookup: CDR1 WNHNN, CDR2 SYGVQD (reference sequence). The CDR3 is 14 amino acids.

The V gene is TRBV9, the J gene TRBJ2-7; 11 bases fit TRBD1. The CDR3 is 14 residues long. V shed 3 bases and J 4 bases; nucleotides not matched to a gene: 3. Germline V lookup: CDR1 SGDLS, CDR2 YYNGEE. In DNA, the CDR3 is TGTGCCAGCAGCGCCGGGACAGGGGGATACGAGCAGTACTTC. Protein: CASSAGTGGYEQYF.

This sequence joins TRBV2 and TRBJ2-7; TRBD1 might be the D (6 bases). The length of the CDR3 is 13 residues. V shed 8 bases and J shed 7 bases, with 18 bases lying between them. Germline V gives CDR1 SNHLY, CDR2 FYNNEI. The chain's CDR3 is CASATGEAREQYF. The DNA of the CDR3 is TGTGCCAGCGCGACAGGCGAGGCGAGGGAGCAGTACTTC.

This sequence joins TRBV30 and TRBJ1-4; 7 bases match TRBD1. The V gene's germline CDR1 is GTSNPN and CDR2 SVGIG (reference sequence). CDR3 length: 15 residues. V shed 3 bases, J shed 5 bases, and the junction held 9 bases outside the gene matches. In DNA form, the CDR3 reads TGTGCCTGGAGCAGAGGGACAGCGGGGAATGAAAAACTGTTTTTT. Translating gives CAWSRGTAGNEKLFF.

The V call is TRBV29-1, the J call TRBJ2-3, with D hard to call. This CDR3 spans 14 amino acids. Per the germline V gene, CDR1 is SQVTM and CDR2 is ANQGSEA. Trimming cost V 5 bases and J 0 bases, with 12 bases left between them. The CDR3 coding sequence is TGCAGCGTTAGGGTCAACCCTAGCACAGATACGCAGTATTTT. Protein: CSVRVNPSTDTQYF.

This clone was seen only a few times. The chain is built from TRBV18 and TRBJ1-4; TRBD1 might be the D (6 bases). Trimming stripped 4 bases from V and 7 bases from J, with 31 bases between. The length of the CDR3 is 20 residues. Germline-derived CDR1 and CDR2 are KGHSH and LQKENI. CDR3 residues: CASSRNRAQVNQVPGEKLFF. CDR3 nucleotides: TGTGCCAGCTCACGCAACAGGGCGCAGGTGAACCAAGTCCCAGGTGAAAAACTGTTTTTT.

The V call is TRBV7-3, the J call TRBJ2-1; D unresolved. Germline values: CDR1 SGHTA, CDR2 FQGTGA. The length of the CDR3 is 13 residues. V lost 2 bases and J lost 6, with 8 bases in between. CDR3 DNA: TGTGCCAGCAGCTTAGGTCCGACCAATGAGCAGTTCTTC. Amino acid sequence: CASSLGPTNEQFF.

V and J are TRBV2 and TRBJ1-2; a weak D match, TRBD1 (5 bases). Trimming took off 5 bases at V and 9 bases at J, with 19 bases between the two ends. Germline CDR1 is SNHLY and CDR2 is FYNNEI. CDR3 size: 14 residues. CDR3 sequence (DNA): TGTGCCAGCAGTCGGGACCGGGATACGAAAAGCTACACCTTC. The encoded protein is CASSRDRDTKSYTF.

J is TRBJ2-3 and V is TRBV6-5, with D hard to call. The germline V gene encodes CDR1 MNHEY and CDR2 SVGAGI. This CDR3 is 13 amino acids long. The ends were cut back, 3 bases at V and 10 bases at J, with 14 bases in the middle. This CDR3 reads CASSYSIQDAQYF. The DNA of the CDR3 is TGTGCCAGCAGTTATTCGATCCAGGATGCGCAGTATTTT.

CDR3 coding DNA: TGCAGCGTTGAAGATCACGTTGGCTCCGAGCAGTACTTC. It specifies CSVEDHVGSEQYF. The chain couples TRBV29-1 to TRBJ2-7; D is uncertain. Trimming took 0 bases from V and 6 from J, leaving 12 bases between them. In germline, CDR1 is SQVTM, CDR2 ANQGSEA. The CDR3 sequence is 13 residues long.

This chain joins TRBV28 and TRBJ1-2; maybe TRBD1 (6 bases). The CDR3 runs 14 residues. Germline values: CDR1 MDHEN, CDR2 SYDVKM. V lost 0 bases and J lost 2, with 7 bases in between. CDR3 nucleotides: TGTGCCAGCAGTTTATGGGACAGAAACTATGGCTACACCTTC. This codes for CASSLWDRNYGYTF.

The gene calls are TRBV30 and TRBJ1-6, with D hard to call. The CDR3 is made up of 12 amino acids. Trimming cost V 0 bases and J 9 bases, with 6 bases left between them. Per the germline V gene, CDR1 is GTSNPN and CDR2 is SVGIG (reference sequence). CDR3 protein: CAWSVLGSPLHF. The CDR3 DNA reads as TGTGCCTGGAGTGTACTGGGTTCACCCCTCCACTTT.

The CDR3 loop is CSAVTDFRYTF. As DNA, the CDR3 is TGCAGTGCCGTGACGGACTTCCGCTACACCTTC. The V and J genes are TRBV20-1 and TRBJ1-2; D call uncertain. The V and J ends lost 6 bases and 9 bases respectively, with 14 bases between them. The length of the CDR3 is 11 residues. Germline values: CDR1 DFQATT, CDR2 SNEGSKA (reference sequence).

This clone was seen once. This chain's CDR3 is CASSRPGALEQFF. In DNA, the CDR3 is TGTGCCAGCAGCCGACCGGGGGCCTTGGAGCAGTTCTTC. This chain uses TRBV7-2 with TRBJ2-1; D might be TRBD1 or TRBD2, each matching 6 bases. Trimming shortened V by 5 bases and J by 10 bases, and 15 bases separated the two germline ends. The CDR3 extends over 13 amino acids. The germline V gene encodes CDR1 SGHTA and CDR2 FQGNSA.

V and J are TRBV6-1 and TRBJ2-1; 11 bases agree with TRBD2. The CDR3 spans 15 residues. V shed 6 bases and J 5 bases; nucleotides not matched to a gene: 6. Germline V lookup: CDR1 MNHNS, CDR2 SASEGT. CDR3 bases: TGTGCCAGCAGGAGATATAGCGGGGGGGACAATGAGCAGTTCTTC. Its translation is CASRRYSGGDNEQFF.

This chain connects TRBV6-6 to TRBJ2-6, with unresolved D. With 0 bases removed from V and 0 bases from J, the gap between germline ends came to 3 bases. This CDR3 has 15 amino acids. Per germline, CDR1 MNHNY and CDR2 SVGAGI (reference sequence). The CDR3 DNA reads TGTGCCAGCAGTTACTCTGCCTCTGGGGCCAACGTCCTGACTTTC. Amino acid sequence: CASSYSASGANVLTF.